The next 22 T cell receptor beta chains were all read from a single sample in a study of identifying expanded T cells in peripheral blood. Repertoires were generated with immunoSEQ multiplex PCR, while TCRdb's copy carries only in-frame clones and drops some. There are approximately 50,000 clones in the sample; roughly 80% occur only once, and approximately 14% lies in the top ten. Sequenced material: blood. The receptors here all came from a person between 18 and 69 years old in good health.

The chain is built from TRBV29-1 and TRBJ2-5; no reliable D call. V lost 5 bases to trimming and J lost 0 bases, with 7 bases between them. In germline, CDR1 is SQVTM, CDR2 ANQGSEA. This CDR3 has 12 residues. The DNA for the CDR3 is TGCAGCGTTCGGCGGAACCAAGAGACCCAGTACTTC. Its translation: CSVRRNQETQYF.

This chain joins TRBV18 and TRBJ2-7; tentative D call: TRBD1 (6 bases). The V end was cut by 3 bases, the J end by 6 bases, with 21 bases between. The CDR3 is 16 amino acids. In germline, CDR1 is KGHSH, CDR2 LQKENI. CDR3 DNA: TGTGCCAGCTCACCGGCCGGGACATACCATCTTCTCGAGCAGTACGTC. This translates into CASSPAGTYHLLEQYV.

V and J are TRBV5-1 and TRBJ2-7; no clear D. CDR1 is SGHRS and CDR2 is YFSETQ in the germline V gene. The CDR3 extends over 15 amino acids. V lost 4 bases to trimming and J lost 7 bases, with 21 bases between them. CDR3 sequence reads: CASSIEVGPAWEQYF. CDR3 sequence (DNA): TGCGCCAGCAGCATAGAAGTCGGGCCCGCTTGGGAGCAGTACTTC. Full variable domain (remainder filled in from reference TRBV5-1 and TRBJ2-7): KAGVTQTPRYLIKTRGQQVTLSCSPISGHRSVSWYQQTPGQGLQFLFEYFSETQRNKGNFPGRFSGRQFSNSRSEMNVSTLELGDSALYLCASSIEVGPAWEQYFGPGTRLTVT.

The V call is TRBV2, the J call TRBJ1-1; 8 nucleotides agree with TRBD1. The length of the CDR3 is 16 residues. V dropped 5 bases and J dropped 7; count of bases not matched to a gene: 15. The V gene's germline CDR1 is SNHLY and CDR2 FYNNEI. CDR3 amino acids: CASSRDRSPRRLEAFF. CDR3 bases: TGTGCCAGCAGTCGGGACAGGTCCCCTCGGAGGCTTGAAGCTTTCTTT.

CDR3: CASSVGEGISGRRGTQYF. The CDR3 DNA sequence: TGTGCCAGCAGCGTAGGGGAGGGGATTAGCGGGAGACGAGGGACCCAGTACTTC. The chain couples TRBV9 to TRBJ2-5; 9 bases are a match to TRBD2. The length of the CDR3 is 18 residues. Germline assignment: CDR1 SGDLS and CDR2 YYNGEE. With 0 bases clipped from V and 7 bases from J, the junction kept 16 bases outside the gene matches.

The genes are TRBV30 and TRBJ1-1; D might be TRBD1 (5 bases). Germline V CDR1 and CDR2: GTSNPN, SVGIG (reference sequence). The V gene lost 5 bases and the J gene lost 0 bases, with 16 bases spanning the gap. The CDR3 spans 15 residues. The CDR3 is CAWAGTQNVNTEAFF. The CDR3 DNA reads TGTGCCTGGGCCGGGACGCAGAACGTGAACACTGAAGCTTTCTTT.

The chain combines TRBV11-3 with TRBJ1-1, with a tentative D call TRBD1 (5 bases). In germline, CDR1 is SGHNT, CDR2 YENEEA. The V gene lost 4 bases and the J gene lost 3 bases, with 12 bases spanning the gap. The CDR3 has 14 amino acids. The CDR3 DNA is TGTGCCAGCAGCTCGCAAGGGGTGGACACTGAAGCTTTCTTT. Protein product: CASSSQGVDTEAFF.

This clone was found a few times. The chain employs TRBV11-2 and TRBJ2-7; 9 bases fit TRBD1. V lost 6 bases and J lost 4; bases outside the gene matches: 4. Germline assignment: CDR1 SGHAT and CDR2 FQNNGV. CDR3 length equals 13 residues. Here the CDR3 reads CASRQTGGYEQYV. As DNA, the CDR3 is TGTGCCAGCAGACAGACAGGGGGGTACGAGCAGTACGTC.

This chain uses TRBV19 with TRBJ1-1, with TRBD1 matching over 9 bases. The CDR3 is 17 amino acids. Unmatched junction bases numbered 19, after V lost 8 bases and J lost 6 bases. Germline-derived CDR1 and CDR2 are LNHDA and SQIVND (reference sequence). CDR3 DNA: TGTGCCAGTGGACCCGGGACAGGGTATAGTAGGACGGCTGAAGCTTTCTTT. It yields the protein CASGPGTGYSRTAEAFF.

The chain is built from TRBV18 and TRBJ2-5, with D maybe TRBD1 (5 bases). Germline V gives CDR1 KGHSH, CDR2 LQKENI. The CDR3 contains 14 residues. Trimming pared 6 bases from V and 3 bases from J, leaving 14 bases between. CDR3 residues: CASSRTGREETQYF. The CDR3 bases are TGTGCCAGCTCTAGAACGGGCAGGGAAGAGACCCAGTACTTC.

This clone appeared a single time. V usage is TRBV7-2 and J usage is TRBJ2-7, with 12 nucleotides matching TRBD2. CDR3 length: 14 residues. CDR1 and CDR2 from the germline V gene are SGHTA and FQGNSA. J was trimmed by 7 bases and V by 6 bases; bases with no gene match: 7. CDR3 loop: CASSLAGGPKEQYF. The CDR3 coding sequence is TGTGCCAGCAGTCTAGCGGGAGGGCCGAAAGAGCAGTACTTC.

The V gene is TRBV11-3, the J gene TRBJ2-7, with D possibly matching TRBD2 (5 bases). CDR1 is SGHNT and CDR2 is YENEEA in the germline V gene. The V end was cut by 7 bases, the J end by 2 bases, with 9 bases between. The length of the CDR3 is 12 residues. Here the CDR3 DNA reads TGTGCCAGCACAGGAGGAACCTACGAGCAGTACTTC. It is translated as CASTGGTYEQYF.

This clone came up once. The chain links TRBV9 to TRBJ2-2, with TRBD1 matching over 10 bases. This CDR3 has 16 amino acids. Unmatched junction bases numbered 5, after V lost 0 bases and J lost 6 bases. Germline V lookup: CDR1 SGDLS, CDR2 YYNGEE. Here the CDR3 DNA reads TGTGCCAGCAGCGTAGCCCCCGGGACAGGGGCCGGGGAGCTGTTTTTT. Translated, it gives CASSVAPGTGAGELFF.

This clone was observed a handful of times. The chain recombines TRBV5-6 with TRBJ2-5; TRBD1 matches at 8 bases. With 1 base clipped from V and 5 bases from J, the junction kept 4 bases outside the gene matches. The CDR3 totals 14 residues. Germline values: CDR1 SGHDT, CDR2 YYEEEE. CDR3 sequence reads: CASSLQGALETQYF. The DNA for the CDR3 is TGTGCCAGCAGCTTGCAGGGGGCGCTTGAGACCCAGTACTTC.

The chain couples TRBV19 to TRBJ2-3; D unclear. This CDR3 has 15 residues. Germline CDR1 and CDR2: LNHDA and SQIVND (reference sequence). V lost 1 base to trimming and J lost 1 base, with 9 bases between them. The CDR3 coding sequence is TGTGCCAGTAGTATAGCTGTCGCGGGCACAGATACGCAGTATTTT. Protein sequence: CASSIAVAGTDTQYF.

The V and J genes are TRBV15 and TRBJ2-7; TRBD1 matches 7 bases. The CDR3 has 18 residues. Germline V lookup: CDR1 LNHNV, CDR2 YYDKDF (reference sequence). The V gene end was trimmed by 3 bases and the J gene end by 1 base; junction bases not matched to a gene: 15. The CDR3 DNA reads TGTGCCACCAGCAGGCCCCCTCGGACAGGTGGGGGATCCTACGAGCAGTACTTC. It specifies CATSRPPRTGGGSYEQYF.

CDR3 residues: CASSVGTGFYEQYF. In nucleotides, the CDR3 is TGTGCCAGCAGCGTCGGGACAGGGTTCTACGAGCAGTACTTC. The V call is TRBV9, the J call TRBJ2-7; 9 nucleotides line up with TRBD1. The V and J ends lost 2 bases and 3 bases, in that order; junction bases with no gene match: 3. The CDR3 is made up of 14 amino acids. Germline V lookup: CDR1 SGDLS, CDR2 YYNGEE.

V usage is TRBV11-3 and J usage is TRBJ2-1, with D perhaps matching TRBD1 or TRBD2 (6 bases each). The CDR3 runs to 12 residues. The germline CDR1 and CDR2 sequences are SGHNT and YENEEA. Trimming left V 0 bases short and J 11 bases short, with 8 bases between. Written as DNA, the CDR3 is TGTGCCAGCAGCTTAGACCGGGGGCAGCAGTTCTTC. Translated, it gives CASSLDRGQQFF.

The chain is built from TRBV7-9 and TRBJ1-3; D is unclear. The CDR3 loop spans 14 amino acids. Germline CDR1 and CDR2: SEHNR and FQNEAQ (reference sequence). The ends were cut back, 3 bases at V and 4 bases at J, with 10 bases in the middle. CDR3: CASSFGESGNTIYF. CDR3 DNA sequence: TGTGCCAGCAGCTTCGGGGAATCCGGAAACACCATATATTTT.

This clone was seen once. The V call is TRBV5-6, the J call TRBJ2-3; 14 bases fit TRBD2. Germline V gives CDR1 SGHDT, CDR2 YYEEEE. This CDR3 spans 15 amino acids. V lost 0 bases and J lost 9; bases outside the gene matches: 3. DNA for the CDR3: TGTGCCAGCAGCTTGGTGACTAGCGGGGGGGCCACGCAGTATTTT. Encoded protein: CASSLVTSGGATQYF.

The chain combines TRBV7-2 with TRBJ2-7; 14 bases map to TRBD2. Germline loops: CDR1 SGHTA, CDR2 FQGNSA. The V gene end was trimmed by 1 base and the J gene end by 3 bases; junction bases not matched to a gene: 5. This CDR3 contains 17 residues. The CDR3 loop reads CASSLGTSGRLGYEQYF. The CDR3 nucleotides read TGTGCCAGCAGCTTAGGGACTAGCGGGAGGTTGGGCTACGAGCAGTACTTC.

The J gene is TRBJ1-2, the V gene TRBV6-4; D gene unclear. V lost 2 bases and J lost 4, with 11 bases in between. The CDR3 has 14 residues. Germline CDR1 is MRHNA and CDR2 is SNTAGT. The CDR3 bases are TGTGCCAGCAGTGACGGTCGGCCGCCCTATGGCTACACCTTC. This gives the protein CASSDGRPPYGYTF.